One and the same sample provided the 27 T cell receptor beta chains below, sequenced in a study of beta chain features in type 1 diabetes (dated by TCRdb to between 2017 and 2018). Libraries came from the immunoSEQ multiplex PCR assay. The entire isolated RNA was reverse transcribed using the High Capacity cDNA Reverse Transcription Kit, and thus expressed TCRB transcripts were sequenced. The source is immuneACCESS, and TCRdb retained only in-frame sequences with V and J called. Part of the clones is not carried over; for the studies checked, unresolved V genes explain less than half of this, and the remainder is unexplained. This sample holds some 360,000 clones; 15% to 20% were observed only once. The ten largest clones capture around 0.045% of the sample. The sample comprised naive CD4+ T cells from blood. Per the publication, the cell subset or site label means: true naive CD4+ T cells. These receptors were obtained from a young woman in good health.

The chain recombines TRBV7-9 with TRBJ2-2; 8 bases map to TRBD1. The CDR3 covers 14 residues. Germline values: CDR1 SEHNR, CDR2 FQNEAQ (reference sequence). J gave up 8 bases and V 5 bases, and 7 bases lay outside the gene matches. CDR3 sequence (DNA): TGTGCCAGCAGCGGACAGGGTTTACCAGGGGAGCTGTTTTTT. Amino acid sequence: CASSGQGLPGELFF. The whole variable domain, remainder taken from reference TRBV7-9 and TRBJ2-2, is DTGVSQNPRHKITKRGQNVTFRCDPISEHNRLYWYRQTLGQGPEFLTYFQNEAQLEKSRLLSDRFSAERPKGSFSTLEIQRTEQGDSAMYLCASSGQGLPGELFFGEGSRLTVL.

CDR3 sequence: CASRSDRRAVYNEQFF. The DNA for the CDR3 is TGTGCCAGCAGGTCCGATCGGCGGGCGGTTTACAATGAGCAGTTCTTC. This chain connects TRBV6-6 to TRBJ2-1; TRBD2 is a possible D gene (5 bases). Trimming shortened V by 6 bases and J by 4 bases, and 19 bases separated the two germline ends. Germline V gene data show CDR1 as MNHNY and CDR2 as SVGAGI (reference sequence). The CDR3 runs 16 residues.

The V call is TRBV6-5, the J call TRBJ1-2; TRBD1 matches at 7 bases. CDR3 length: 14 amino acids. V dropped 2 bases and J dropped 5; count of bases not matched to a gene: 5. Germline V gives CDR1 MNHEY, CDR2 SVGAGI. The CDR3 spells CASSYQGDLYGYTF. For the CDR3, the DNA is TGTGCCAGCAGTTACCAGGGGGACCTATATGGCTACACCTTC.

This clone was picked up a small number of times. The CDR3 region is CASSLNVENEQFF. CDR3 nucleotide sequence: TGTGCCAGCAGCTTAAATGTAGAGAATGAGCAGTTCTTC. The rearrangement uses TRBV7-8 and TRBJ2-1; D remains unclear. There are 13 residues in the CDR3. The V and J ends lost 2 bases and 7 bases respectively, with 9 bases between them. Germline lookup yields CDR1 SGHVS and CDR2 FQNEAQ.

V is TRBV11-1 and J is TRBJ2-1, with a weak D call TRBD2 (5 bases). The CDR3 loop spans 12 amino acids. The V gene's germline CDR1 is SGHAT and CDR2 FQDESV (reference sequence). V lost 5 bases and J lost 7, with 9 bases in between. CDR3 protein: CASSGSINEQFF. The CDR3 DNA follows: TGTGCCAGCAGCGGGAGTATAAATGAGCAGTTCTTC.

The chain employs TRBV2 and TRBJ2-7; 8 nucleotides agree with TRBD2. Germline-derived CDR1 and CDR2 are SNHLY and FYNNEI. J lost 3 bases, V lost 5 bases, and 3 bases had no gene match. The CDR3 consists of 13 residues. CDR3 sequence reads: CASSTSGYYEQYF. The CDR3 nucleotides read TGTGCCAGCAGTACTAGCGGCTACTACGAGCAGTACTTC.

This clone was observed a handful of times. The V gene is TRBV28, the J gene TRBJ2-1, with TRBD2 identical over 13 bases. Germline loops: CDR1 MDHEN, CDR2 SYDVKM. V was clipped by 6 bases and J by 8 bases; unmatched bases: 10. The CDR3 is made up of 16 amino acids. DNA for the CDR3: TGTGCCAGCAGCCCCCGGAGACTAGCGGGAGGTCATGAGCAGTTCTTC. Amino acid sequence: CASSPRRLAGGHEQFF.

The CDR3 DNA follows: TGTGCCAGCAGCTCTCAGGCTGGGTACCAAGAGACCCAGTACTTC. Its protein product is CASSSQAGYQETQYF. The gene calls are TRBV9 and TRBJ2-5; D uncertain. The CDR3 has 15 amino acids. V shed 4 bases and J shed 0 bases, with 13 bases lying between them. CDR1 is SGDLS, CDR2 YYNGEE, per germline.

This clone showed up just a few times. The V call is TRBV5-1, the J call TRBJ1-3, with D possibly TRBD1 on 5 matching bases. CDR1 and CDR2 (germline): SGHRS, YFSETQ. Deletions cut 4 bases from V and 4 bases from J, with 12 bases between. The CDR3 runs 14 residues. The CDR3 loop reads CASSKTESGNTIYF. Written as DNA, the CDR3 is TGCGCCAGCAGCAAGACAGAGTCGGGAAACACCATATATTTT.

This clone was seen a few times. V gene TRBV9 combines with J gene TRBJ1-2, with D unresolved. The germline CDR1 and CDR2 sequences are SGDLS and YYNGEE. This CDR3 contains 11 residues. V was clipped by 6 bases and J by 8 bases, with 11 bases between them. The CDR3: CASNTAGGYTF. The DNA of the CDR3 is TGTGCCAGCAACACAGCGGGAGGCTACACCTTC. The full variable domain, completed using reference TRBV9 and TRBJ1-2, is DSGVTQTPKHLITATGQRVTLRCSPRSGDLSVYWYQQSLDQGLQFLIQYYNGEERAKGNILERFSAQQFPDLHSELNLSSLELGDSALYFCASNTAGGYTFGSGTRLTVV.

As to this clone: Other nucleotide sequences from this sample produce the same CDR3. The rearrangement uses TRBV5-1 and TRBJ1-2, with D uncertain. With 0 bases removed from V and 2 bases from J, the gap between germline ends came to 8 bases. Germline lookup yields CDR1 SGHRS and CDR2 YFSETQ. The CDR3 is 14 residues long. CDR3 sequence (DNA): TGCGCCAGCAGCTTGGAGGCGGCAAACTATGGCTACACCTTC. The encoded protein is CASSLEAANYGYTF.

This clone was observed a handful of times. J is TRBJ1-2 and V is TRBV5-4; tentative D call: TRBD1 (5 bases). V dropped 4 bases and J dropped 0 bases, with 10 bases sitting between them. Germline CDR1 SGHNT, CDR2 YYREEE (reference sequence). CDR3 length: 14 residues. CDR3 sequence (DNA): TGTGCCAGCAGCCCGGGGGTGGCTAACTATGGCTACACCTTC. This gives the protein CASSPGVANYGYTF.

This clone was counted a few times. The rearrangement uses TRBV7-2 and TRBJ1-1; the D is unclear. The germline gives CDR1 SGHTA, CDR2 FQGNSA. The ends were cut back, 7 bases at V and 6 bases at J, with 12 bases in the middle. This CDR3 has 12 amino acids. The CDR3 DNA reads TGTGCCAGCAATAATGGGGAGGCTGAAGCTTTCTTT. Its translation: CASNNGEAEAFF.

A few counts support this clone. This chain connects TRBV2 to TRBJ1-2, with D unresolved. The CDR3 has 13 residues. Trimming pared 4 bases from V and 2 bases from J, leaving 8 bases between. Germline-derived CDR1 and CDR2 are SNHLY and FYNNEI. The CDR3 DNA sequence: TGTGCCAGCAGTGTCGAGGAGAACTATGGCTACACCTTC. Protein sequence: CASSVEENYGYTF.

In this sample, this clone turned up a few times. The chain employs TRBV2 and TRBJ2-1; 7 nucleotides agree with TRBD1. This CDR3 is 16 amino acids long. V trimming: 4 bases; J trimming: 5 bases; junction bases outside the gene matches: 11. The germline gives CDR1 SNHLY, CDR2 FYNNEI. DNA of the CDR3: TGTGCCAGCAGTGGCCAGGGGGTAGTGGTTGACAATGAGCAGTTCTTC. Translated, it gives CASSGQGVVVDNEQFF.

The V and J genes are TRBV9 and TRBJ2-1, with D possibly being TRBD2 (5 bases). This CDR3 contains 16 residues. V gave up 6 bases and J gave up 5 bases, with 21 bases separating them. Germline assignment: CDR1 SGDLS and CDR2 YYNGEE. The CDR3 DNA reads as TGTGCCAGCACCCCATCCGAGGGAAGGACGAACAATGAGCAGTTCTTC. It yields the protein CASTPSEGRTNNEQFF.

This clone was seen a few times. V and J are TRBV7-2 and TRBJ1-2; D remains unclear. Between the trimmed V and J ends, which lost 1 base and 4 bases, there was a span of 10 bases. The CDR3 loop spans 14 amino acids. From germline, CDR1 is SGHTA and CDR2 FQGNSA. Here the CDR3 DNA reads TGTGCCAGCAGCTTAGACCGAGGAAGCTATGGCTACACCTTC. Protein product: CASSLDRGSYGYTF.

There are a few counts of this clone. V usage is TRBV7-2 and J usage is TRBJ2-7; the D gene is possibly TRBD2 (7 bases). Germline-derived CDR1 and CDR2 are SGHTA and FQGNSA. The CDR3 is 16 amino acids. The V end lost 2 bases, the J end lost 0 bases, and 14 bases lay between the germline ends. CDR3 bases: TGTGCCAGCAGCTTACATGGGGGGGCGATCTCCTACGAGCAGTACTTC. It codes for CASSLHGGAISYEQYF.

CDR3 nucleotides: TGTGCCAGCAGCTTAGTGGCGGGCAGGACCTACGAGCAGTACTTC. This codes for CASSLVAGRTYEQYF. J is TRBJ2-7 and V is TRBV11-1, with a possible D match to TRBD2 (5 bases). There are 15 residues in the CDR3. Germline assignment: CDR1 SGHAT and CDR2 FQDESV (reference sequence). V lost 1 base and J 2 bases, leaving 12 bases between the germline ends.

The rearrangement links TRBV7-9 to TRBJ2-7; possible D gene TRBD1, 6 bases. The germline CDR1 and CDR2 sequences are SEHNR and FQNEAQ (reference sequence). The CDR3 runs 14 residues. The ends were cut back, 4 bases at V and 1 base at J, with 11 bases in the middle. The CDR3 region has the DNA TGTGCCAGCAGCTCCCCCGGGACATCCTACGAGCAGTACTTC. This gives the protein CASSSPGTSYEQYF.

The chain employs TRBV11-2 and TRBJ1-6; 11 bases line up with TRBD1. V shed 5 bases, J shed 10 bases, and the junction held 7 bases outside the gene matches. The CDR3 extends over 15 amino acids. The V gene's germline CDR1 is SGHAT and CDR2 FQNNGV. The CDR3 DNA reads TGTGCCAGCAGCCGCGGGACAGGGGGAAGATCACCCCTCCACTTT. Translating it yields CASSRGTGGRSPLHF.

A few counts support this clone. This rearrangement joins TRBV6-6 to TRBJ2-7; the match to TRBD1 covers 10 bases. J lost 5 bases, V lost 5 bases, and 3 bases had no gene match. CDR3 length: 13 residues. Germline V gives CDR1 MNHNY, CDR2 SVGAGI (reference sequence). CDR3 coding DNA: TGTGCCAGCAGTCGGGACAGGGGTAACGAGCAGTACTTC. Translating it yields CASSRDRGNEQYF.

In this sample, this clone turned up a few times. The chain uses TRBV7-9 and TRBJ2-5, with 8 bases matching TRBD1. The length of the CDR3 is 14 residues. Germline trimming cut 5 bases from V and 5 bases from J; bases unmatched to any gene: 7. Germline lookup yields CDR1 SEHNR and CDR2 FQNEAQ (reference sequence). The CDR3 protein is CASSPQGARETQYF. CDR3 DNA: TGTGCCAGCAGCCCGCAGGGGGCTCGGGAGACCCAGTACTTC.

Comment on this clone: The sample contains more than one DNA sequence encoding this CDR3. This chain joins TRBV30 and TRBJ1-1; the D gene is possibly TRBD1 (5 bases). The CDR3 loop spans 13 amino acids. V lost 2 bases, J lost 1 base, and 8 bases lay in between. From germline, CDR1 is GTSNPN and CDR2 SVGIG (reference sequence). The CDR3 DNA is TGTGCCTGGAGTCGAGGACAGAACACTGAAGCTTTCTTT. This encodes CAWSRGQNTEAFF.

This clone was observed a few times. The gene calls are TRBV4-3 and TRBJ1-2; D unresolved. The V end lost 0 bases, the J end lost 4 bases, and 6 bases lay between the germline ends. Germline V CDR1 and CDR2: LGHNA, YSLEER. The CDR3 is 13 amino acids. CDR3 sequence: CASSQDAAYGYTF. The CDR3 DNA follows: TGCGCCAGCAGCCAAGATGCGGCCTATGGCTACACCTTC.

This clone was detected only a few times. This chain links TRBV2 with TRBJ1-1, with D maybe TRBD1 (5 bases). CDR1 and CDR2 (germline): SNHLY, FYNNEI. The CDR3 loop spans 13 amino acids. V was pared by 7 bases and J by 3 bases, with 12 bases between. The CDR3 spells CASMTVQDTEAFF. CDR3 bases: TGTGCCAGCATGACGGTACAGGACACTGAAGCTTTCTTT. Variable domain in full (rest from reference TRBV2 and TRBJ1-1): EPEVTQTPSHQVTQMGQEVILRCVPISNHLYFYWYRQILGQKVEFLVSFYNNEISEKSEIFDDQFSVERPDGSNFTLKIRSTKLEDSAMYFCASMTVQDTEAFFGQGTRLTVV.

The chain couples TRBV6-6 to TRBJ2-5, with 7 bases aligning to TRBD2. V lost 5 bases, J lost 0 bases, and 3 bases stayed unmatched. The CDR3 sequence is 14 residues long. CDR1 MNHNY and CDR2 SVGAGI come from the germline V gene (reference sequence). The CDR3 DNA reads TGTGCCAGCAGTAAAACTAGCGACCAAGAGACCCAGTACTTC. It specifies CASSKTSDQETQYF.